Below, one T cell receptor beta chain is given with its context. Antigen: not known. Clones were read by immunoSEQ multiplex PCR, and TCRdb kept only the in-frame ones, dropping some. The table includes some 93,000 clones, 92% detected once. Looked up from germline, CDR1 is PRHDT and CDR2 is FYEKMQ (reference sequence). V lost 0 bases and J 4 bases, leaving 2 bases between the germline ends. This CDR3 contains 12 residues. This specimen comes from a study of PD-1 blockade in classical Hodgkin lymphoma. Study-wide points: Causes of the repertoire differences remain undefined, possibly disease activity or prior therapy. CD4+ TCR diversity rose significantly by C4D1, and CD8+ TCR diversity did not.

All patients relapsed after autologous stem cell transplantation, and brentuximab vedotin exposure varied. Patients' outcomes at their best amounted to complete response, partial response or progressive disease. This sequence joins TRBV13 and TRBJ2-3; D is ambiguous. The material sequenced was peripheral blood mononuclear cells (PBMCs), taken at baseline. The receptor comes from a human donor with classical Hodgkin lymphoma. CDR3: CASSLGADTQYF. Written as DNA, the CDR3 is TGTGCCAGCAGCTTAGGAGCAGATACGCAGTATTTT.